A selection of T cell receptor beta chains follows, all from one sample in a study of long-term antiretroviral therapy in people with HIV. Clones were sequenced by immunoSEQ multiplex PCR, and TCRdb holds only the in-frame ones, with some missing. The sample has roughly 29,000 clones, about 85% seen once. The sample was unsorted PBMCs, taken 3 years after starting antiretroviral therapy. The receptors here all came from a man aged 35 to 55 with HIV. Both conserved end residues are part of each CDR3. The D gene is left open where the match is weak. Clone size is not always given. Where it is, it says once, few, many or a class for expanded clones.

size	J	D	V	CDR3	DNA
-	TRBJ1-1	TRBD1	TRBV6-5	CASSYGQGNTEAFF	TGTGCCAGCAGTTACGGACAGGGGAACACTGAAGCTTTCTTT
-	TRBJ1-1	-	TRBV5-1	CASSWEMNTEAFF	TGCGCCAGCAGCTGGGAGATGAACACTGAAGCTTTCTTT
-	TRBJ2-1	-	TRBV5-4	CASSVTSNPYNEQFF	TGTGCCAGCAGCGTGACTAGTAACCCATACAATGAGCAGTTCTTC
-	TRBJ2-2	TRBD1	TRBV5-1	CASSLDRQGDGELFF	TGCGCCAGCAGCTTGGATCGACAGGGAGACGGGGAGCTGTTTTTT
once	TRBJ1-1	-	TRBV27	CASSSLQGMNTEAFF	TGTGCCAGCAGTTCCTTACAGGGAATGAACACTGAAGCTTTCTTT
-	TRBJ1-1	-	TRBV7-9	CASRLPALNTEAFF	TGTGCCAGCAGGTTACCGGCTCTGAACACTGAAGCTTTCTTT
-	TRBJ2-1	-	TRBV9	CASSVNWGDEQFF	TGTGCCAGCAGCGTAAACTGGGGGGATGAGCAGTTCTTC
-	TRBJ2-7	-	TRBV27	CASRGRSYEQYF	TGTGCCAGCAGAGGCAGGAGCTACGAGCAGTACTTC
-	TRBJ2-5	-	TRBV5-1	CASSLGGTSRQETQYF	TGCGCCAGCAGCTTGGGTGGGACATCCCGACAAGAGACCCAGTACTTC
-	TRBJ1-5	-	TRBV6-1	CASSEAPQTGADYSNQPQHF	TGTGCCAGCAGTGAAGCCCCACAGACAGGCGCCGACTATAGCAATCAGCCCCAGCATTTT
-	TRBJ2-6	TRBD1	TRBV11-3	CASSAGGSGANVLTF	TGTGCCAGCAGCGCAGGGGGCTCTGGGGCCAACGTCCTGACTTTC
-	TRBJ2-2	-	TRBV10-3	CAISDPDSNIGELFF	TGTGCCATCAGTGATCCCGACAGCAATATCGGGGAGCTGTTTTTT
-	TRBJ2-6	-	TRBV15	CATSSPPAGANVLTF	TGTGCCACCAGCAGCCCACCGGCCGGGGCCAACGTCCTGACTTTC
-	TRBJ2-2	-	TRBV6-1	CASSEYGNTGELFF	TGTGCCAGCAGTGAATACGGAAACACCGGGGAGCTGTTTTTT
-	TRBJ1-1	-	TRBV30	CAWITDRLDSGAFF	TGTGCCTGGATAACGGACCGATTAGATTCTGGGGCTTTCTTT
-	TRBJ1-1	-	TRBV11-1	CASSPLGQPDTEAFF	TGTGCCAGCAGCCCCCTAGGACAGCCAGACACTGAAGCTTTCTTT
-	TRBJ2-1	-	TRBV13	CASSRRGVGYNEQFF	TGTGCCAGCAGCCGCAGGGGAGTAGGCTACAATGAGCAGTTCTTC
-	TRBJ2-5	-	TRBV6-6	CASSYGELGTETQYF	TGTGCCAGCAGTTACGGCGAGCTCGGAACAGAGACCCAGTACTTC
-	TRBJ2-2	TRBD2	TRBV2	CASTLSRTSGTGELFF	TGTGCCAGCACCCTGAGTAGGACTAGCGGAACCGGGGAGCTGTTTTTT
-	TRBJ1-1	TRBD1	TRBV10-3	CAISTPGQGARTEAFF	TGTGCCATCAGTACCCCGGGACAGGGGGCAAGAACTGAAGCTTTCTTT
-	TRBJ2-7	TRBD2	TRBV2	CASTGGATPLWEQYF	TGTGCCAGCACGGGGGGGGCGACCCCTCTTTGGGAGCAGTACTTC
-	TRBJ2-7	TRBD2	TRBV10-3	CAISDVFAREVSYEQYF	TGTGCCATCAGTGACGTATTTGCGCGGGAGGTATCCTACGAGCAGTACTTC
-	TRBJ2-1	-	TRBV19	CASTESSYNEQFF	TGTGCCAGTACAGAAAGCTCCTACAATGAGCAGTTCTTC
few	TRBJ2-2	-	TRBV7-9	CASSPNAGPQTGELFF	TGTGCCAGCAGCCCCAACGCCGGACCCCAGACCGGGGAGCTGTTTTTT
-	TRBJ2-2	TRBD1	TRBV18	CASSSSGTGATGELFF	TGTGCCAGCTCCTCCTCGGGGACAGGAGCCACCGGGGAGCTGTTTTTT
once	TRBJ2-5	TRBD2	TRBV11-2	CASSPSTSGSWEETQYF	TGTGCCAGCAGCCCCTCGACTAGCGGGAGCTGGGAAGAGACCCAGTACTTC
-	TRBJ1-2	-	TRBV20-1	CSCGYGYTF	TGCAGTTGTGGCTATGGCTACACCTTC
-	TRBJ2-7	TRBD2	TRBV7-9	CASSGWGGTISYEQYF	TGTGCCAGCAGCGGGTGGGGAGGGACGATCTCCTACGAGCAGTACTTC
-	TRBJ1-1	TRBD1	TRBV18	CASSQQGAYSGTEAFF	TGTGCCAGCTCTCAACAGGGGGCGTACTCCGGCACTGAAGCTTTCTTT
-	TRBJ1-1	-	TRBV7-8	CASSLARPGYTEAFF	TGTGCCAGCAGCTTAGCGCGCCCCGGGTACACTGAAGCTTTCTTT
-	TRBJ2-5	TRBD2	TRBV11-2	CASSRGAGVRETQYF	TGTGCCAGCAGCCGCGGAGCGGGAGTGCGAGAGACCCAGTACTTC
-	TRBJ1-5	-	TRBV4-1	CASSSPAGGARGNQPQHF	TGCGCCAGCAGCAGCCCCGCGGGGGGGGCTAGAGGCAATCAGCCCCAGCATTTT